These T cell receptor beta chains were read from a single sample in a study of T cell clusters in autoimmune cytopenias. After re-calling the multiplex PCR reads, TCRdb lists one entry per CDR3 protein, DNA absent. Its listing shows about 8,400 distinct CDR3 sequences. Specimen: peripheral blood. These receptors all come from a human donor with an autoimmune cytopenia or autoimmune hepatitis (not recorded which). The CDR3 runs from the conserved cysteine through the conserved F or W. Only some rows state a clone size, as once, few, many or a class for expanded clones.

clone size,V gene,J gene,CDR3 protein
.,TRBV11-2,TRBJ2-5,CASSLDLGSETQYF
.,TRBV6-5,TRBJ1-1,CASTALRQGNTEAFF
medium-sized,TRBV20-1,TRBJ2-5,CSASTGATEQRTQYF
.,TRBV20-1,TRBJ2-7,CSAPAGTSGRYEQYF
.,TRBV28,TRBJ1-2,CASNPTAYYGYTF
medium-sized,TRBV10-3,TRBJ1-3,CAISELADDTIYF
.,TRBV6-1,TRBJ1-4,CASSEETVTNEKLFF
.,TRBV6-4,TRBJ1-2,CASSRTGQDYGYTF
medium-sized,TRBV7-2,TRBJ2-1,CASSLSGNSYNEQFF
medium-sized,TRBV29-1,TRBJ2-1,CSVILAGSSYNEQFF
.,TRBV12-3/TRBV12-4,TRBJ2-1,CASSLSWGRSSGRVNEQFF
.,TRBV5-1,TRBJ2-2,CASSLAGHPNTGELFF
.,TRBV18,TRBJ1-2,CASSPPGTGGLGGYTF
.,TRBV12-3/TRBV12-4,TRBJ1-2,CASSQSRVTNYGYTF
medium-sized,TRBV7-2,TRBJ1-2,CASSLGGAPFMVDYGYTF
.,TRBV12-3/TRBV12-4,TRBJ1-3,CASSLGGTSGKTIYF
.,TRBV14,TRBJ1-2,CASSQDLGTYYGYTF
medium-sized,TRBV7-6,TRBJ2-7,CASSREIQGEQYF
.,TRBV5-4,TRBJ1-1,CASSTIDTDTEAFF
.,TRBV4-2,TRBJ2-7,CASSQDYGTRGWEQYF
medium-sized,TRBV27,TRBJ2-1,CASTPGVSGNYEQFF
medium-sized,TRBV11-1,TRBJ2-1,CASGNLFWASEQFF